This T cell receptor (beta chain) is drawn from a study of T cells in Graves' hyperthyroidism and ophthalmopathy. Overall study results and limits: A model of 13 V-J features distinguished ophthalmopathy from stable hyperthyroidism.

Trimming took 7 bases from V and 0 from J, leaving 16 bases between them. Germline values: CDR1 SGHKS, CDR2 YYEKEE (reference sequence). CDR3 length equals 15 residues. This clonotype came up many times. The antigen is undetermined. Template material for amplifying TCR beta CDR3 regions consisted of RNA transcripts. HTBI primers were employed in a first-round RT-PCR of the TCR CDR3. TCRdb fed the multiplex PCR reads into MiXCR, producing one record per CDR3 protein. The data hold approximately 480,000 distinct CDR3 sequences, with under 25% observed a single time. The V and J genes are TRBV5-5 and TRBJ2-5; D could derive from TRBD1 or TRBD2 (5 bases each). Sequencing was performed on blood. The source of this sequence is a man aged 18 to 35 with Graves' hyperthyroidism. The CDR3 loop is CASSPMGVYQETQYF. For the CDR3, the DNA is TGTGCCAGCTCCCCGATGGGGGTGTACCAAGAGACCCAGTACTTC. Filled out from reference TRBV5-5 and TRBJ2-5, the complete variable domain reads DAGVTQSPTHLIKTRGQQVTLRCSPISGHKSVSWYQQVLGQGPQFIFQYYEKEERGRGNFPDRFSARQFPNYSSELNVNALLLGDSALYLCASSPMGVYQETQYFGPGTRLLVL.